These 12 T cell receptor beta chains were sequenced from one sample in a study of response to subunit inactivated influenza vaccine. TCRdb redid the calling of the RT-PCR reads with MiXCR, one entry per CDR3 protein. Of approximately 520,000 distinct CDR3 sequences in the sample, about 25% were seen once. The specimen comprised CD4+ T cells sorted from PBMCs, sampled 4 to 6 days after vaccination. These receptors were obtained from a man between 45 and 60 years old who received an inactivated influenza vaccine.

This clonotype showed up just a few times. The chain uses TRBV20-1 and TRBJ2-5; 8 bases match TRBD2. The CDR3 has 15 residues. CDR1 DFQATT and CDR2 SNEGSKA come from the germline V gene (reference sequence). The ends lost 1 base at V and 7 bases at J; junction bases unmatched: 11. For the CDR3, the DNA is TGCAGTGCTAGAGTTGCTAGCGGGTCACGAGGGACCCAGTACTTC. This gives the protein CSARVASGSRGTQYF.

This clonotype was observed a few times. This chain uses TRBV7-8 with TRBJ2-3; no clear D gene. The CDR3 is made up of 13 amino acids. Germline V gives CDR1 SGHVS, CDR2 FQNEAQ. The germline V and J ends were trimmed by 5 bases and 2 bases, with 8 bases remaining between them. The CDR3, as DNA: TGTGCCAGCAGCCTATACAACACAGATACGCAGTATTTT. Translated, it gives CASSLYNTDTQYF.

This clonotype was observed a handful of times. The chain joins TRBV20-1 to TRBJ2-1; the match to TRBD2 covers 13 bases. V dropped 7 bases and J dropped 6; count of bases not matched to a gene: 6. CDR3 length: 14 residues. Germline lookup yields CDR1 DFQATT and CDR2 SNEGSKA (reference sequence). CDR3 amino acids: CSGSGTSGVNEQFF. The CDR3 DNA sequence: TGCAGTGGTTCAGGGACTAGCGGGGTCAATGAGCAGTTCTTC.

This clonotype has a handful of counts. The V and J genes are TRBV6-5 and TRBJ2-1, with 7 bases lining up with TRBD1. The ends lost 4 bases at V and 10 bases at J; junction bases unmatched: 16. Germline-derived CDR1 and CDR2 are MNHEY and SVGAGI. CDR3 length: 16 amino acids. CDR3 sequence (DNA): TGTGCCAGCAGTTCCTCGACTATTTACAGGGGACGGGAGCAGTTCTTC. It is translated as CASSSSTIYRGREQFF.

In this sample, this clonotype turned up a few times. CDR3 sequence reads: CSAYPGLAVKIGKNIQYF. CDR3 bases: TGCAGTGCTTACCCGGGACTAGCGGTTAAAATTGGCAAAAACATTCAGTACTTC. This chain uses TRBV20-1 with TRBJ2-4, with 11 bases lining up with TRBD2. Per germline, CDR1 DFQATT and CDR2 SNEGSKA (reference sequence). The CDR3 runs 18 residues. With V trimmed by 5 bases and J by 3 bases, 15 bases remained unmatched.

The J gene is TRBJ1-1, the V gene TRBV6-2 or TRBV6-3; D might be TRBD1 (6 bases). The CDR3 runs to 14 residues. Trimming took off 1 base at V and 7 bases at J, with 13 bases between the two ends. Germline V gene lookup returns CDR1 MNHEY and CDR2 SVGEGT. The CDR3 here is CASSYWYSDSEAFF. CDR3 nucleotide sequence: TGTGCCAGCAGTTACTGGTATTCGGACAGTGAAGCTTTCTTT.

This clonotype was recorded many times. This chain joins TRBV5-1 and TRBJ2-1; D is uncertain. This CDR3 has 12 residues. Trimming stripped 0 bases from V and 5 bases from J, with 3 bases between. Germline V CDR1 and CDR2: SGHRS, YFSETQ. The CDR3 DNA reads as TGCGCCAGCAGCTTGGACGACAATGAGCAGTTCTTC. Its protein product is CASSLDDNEQFF.

This clonotype was seen many times. This chain connects TRBV20-1 to TRBJ2-1; D might be TRBD2 (5 bases). CDR1 and CDR2 from the germline V gene are DFQATT and SNEGSKA (reference sequence). The CDR3 covers 15 residues. The V end lost 6 bases, the J end lost 5 bases, and 20 bases lay between the germline ends. The CDR3 bases are TGCAGTGCAAAGTCGCTTCGGGGTGAAAACAATGAGCAGTTCTTC. It encodes CSAKSLRGENNEQFF.

The chain joins TRBV30 to TRBJ2-2, with D possibly TRBD2 on 5 matching bases. Germline CDR1 and CDR2: GTSNPN and SVGIG (reference sequence). The CDR3 covers 12 residues. The V end lost 4 bases, the J end lost 7 bases, and 10 bases lay between the germline ends. The CDR3 bases are TGTGCCTGGAACAGCGGCGGCGGGGAGCTGTTTTTT. Protein: CAWNSGGGELFF.

This clonotype turned up a few times. The rearrangement links TRBV5-6 to TRBJ1-3, with D perhaps matching TRBD1 (6 bases). Germline V gives CDR1 SGHDT, CDR2 YYEEEE. V gave up 4 bases and J gave up 0 bases, with 14 bases separating them. The CDR3 contains 16 residues. The CDR3 reads CASSAGTSSSGNTIYF. In nucleotides, the CDR3 is TGTGCCAGCAGCGCCGGGACATCGAGCTCTGGAAACACCATATATTTT.

The J gene is TRBJ2-5, the V gene TRBV12-3 or TRBV12-4; TRBD2 aligns across 7 bases. The CDR3 runs 14 residues. The J segment lost 2 bases and the V segment lost 3 bases, leaving 3 bases of the junction unmatched. The DNA of the CDR3 is TGTGCCAGCAGTTTGAGCGGGGCACAAGAGACCCAGTACTTC. This sequence encodes CASSLSGAQETQYF.

This chain connects TRBV6-6 to TRBJ1-1; D uncertain. From germline, CDR1 is MNHNY and CDR2 SVGAGI (reference sequence). This CDR3 spans 13 amino acids. V gave up 0 bases and J gave up 6 bases, with 8 bases separating them. CDR3 in DNA: TGTGCCAGCAGTTACTCGAGTAGTCCTGAAGCTTTCTTT. Translation: CASSYSSSPEAFF.